This T cell receptor beta chain was profiled in a study of blood T cell repertoires in COVID-19. Whole-study context: Italy, Spain and the United States were the sources of the convalescent and acute COVID-19 samples.

Data came from immunoSEQ multiplex PCR; TCRdb stores just in-frame clones and leaves some out. The sample has under 200,000 clones, roughly 80% seen once. The CDR3 totals 15 residues. Trimming cost V 3 bases and J 6 bases, with 18 bases left between them. Germline-derived CDR1 and CDR2 are SGDLS and YYNGEE. The sequence was obtained from a woman between 40 and 55 years old with acute COVID-19. The V gene is TRBV9, the J gene TRBJ1-2, with unresolved D. The sequenced sample consisted of PBMCs or T cells enriched from blood (not recorded which). The DNA for the CDR3 is TGTGCCAGCAGCGCCCCCGATCAACAGCCTCATGGCTACACCTTC. It is translated as CASSAPDQQPHGYTF.